This TCR beta chain was documented in a study of T cells in Graves' hyperthyroidism and ophthalmopathy. Newly diagnosed hyperthyroidism, duration under 2 months, in patients aged 18 to 65. The PBMCs were taken from more than 8 ml of fresh peripheral blood. Germline loops: CDR1 MGHDK, CDR2 SYGVNS. The V end lost 2 bases, the J end lost 8 bases, and 9 bases lay between the germline ends. The CDR3 spans 12 residues. The TCR beta CDR3 regions underwent amplification using RNA transcripts as the source. Carried out on the TCR CDR3, a first-round RT-PCR used the HTBI primer set. Each CDR3 protein is one row after TCRdb ran MiXCR on the multiplex PCR reads. The repertoire has approximately 480,000 distinct CDR3 sequences, around 21% of them found once; the top ten carry about 25%.

Sequencing input: blood. The chain is built from TRBV25-1 and TRBJ1-2; weak D call: TRBD1 (6 bases). The source of this sequence is a man aged 18 to 35 with Graves' hyperthyroidism. The CDR3 is CASSEGGEGYTF. The CDR3 DNA sequence: TGTGCCAGCAGTGAAGGGGGCGAGGGCTACACCTTC.